The 19 T cell receptor beta chains below come from one sample, sequenced in a study of T cells after yellow fever vaccination. In TCRdb, the 5' RACE reads were re-called with MiXCR into one record per CDR3 protein. The data contain 60,000 to 85,000 distinct CDR3 sequences, approximately 7% of them singletons. The source was CD8+ T cells sorted from PBMCs, collected roughly 45 days after the first yellow fever vaccination. These receptors originate from a man between 18 and 35 years old who received the YFV17D yellow fever vaccine.

This clonotype was found many times. The chain has TRBV5-1 and TRBJ2-1, with D uncertain. Trimming cost V 1 base and J 6 bases, with 8 bases left between them. From germline, CDR1 is SGHRS and CDR2 YFSETQ. This CDR3 spans 13 amino acids. The CDR3 DNA reads TGCGCCAGCAGCTTGCGGCCCGGCAATGAGCAGTTCTTC. As protein: CASSLRPGNEQFF.

The CDR3 reads CSARELAGSYEQYF. CDR3 coding DNA: TGCAGTGCTAGAGAACTAGCGGGATCCTACGAGCAGTACTTC. The rearrangement uses TRBV20-1 and TRBJ2-7; 10 bases are shared with TRBD2. Germline V gives CDR1 DFQATT, CDR2 SNEGSKA (reference sequence). The CDR3 runs to 14 residues. V lost 0 bases to trimming and J lost 1 base; unmatched junction nucleotides: 0.

The table lists this clonotype with many counts. This chain links TRBV10-3 with TRBJ1-1, with D uncertain. Trimming left V 8 bases short and J 2 bases short, with 15 bases between. Germline V gives CDR1 ENHRY, CDR2 SYGVKD. The CDR3 length is 14 residues. The CDR3 here is CAIWAEDYNTEAFF. CDR3 DNA: TGTGCCATCTGGGCGGAAGATTATAACACTGAAGCTTTCTTT.

This clonotype was found many times. The V call is TRBV6-1, the J call TRBJ2-7, with 7 bases that match TRBD1. CDR1 and CDR2 from the germline V gene are MNHNS and SASEGT. The CDR3 has 14 amino acids. V dropped 7 bases and J dropped 1; count of bases not matched to a gene: 7. Written as DNA, the CDR3 is TGTGCCAGCACCCGCTCGGGACAGTCCTACGAGCAGTACTTC. Its protein product is CASTRSGQSYEQYF.

This clonotype was recorded many times. The CDR3: CASSSTRWGGLFTDTQYF. The CDR3, as DNA: TGTGCCAGCAGCTCCACCCGGTGGGGGGGGCTCTTCACAGATACGCAGTATTTT. The rearrangement joins TRBV5-5 to TRBJ2-3; TRBD2 is a possible D gene (7 bases). Germline CDR1 and CDR2: SGHKS and YYEKEE (reference sequence). The CDR3 is 18 residues long. V dropped 3 bases and J dropped 2 bases, with 22 bases sitting between them.

The chain has TRBV7-9 and TRBJ1-1, with a possible D match to TRBD1 (6 bases). Germline V gives CDR1 SEHNR, CDR2 FQNEAQ (reference sequence). This CDR3 contains 14 residues. Between the trimmed V and J ends, which lost 4 bases and 6 bases, there was a span of 15 bases. CDR3: CASSSTGTIPEAFF. CDR3 sequence (DNA): TGTGCCAGCAGCTCAACAGGGACGATCCCTGAAGCTTTCTTT. The full variable domain, rest sourced from reference TRBV7-9 and TRBJ1-1, is DTGVSQNPRHKITKRGQNVTFRCDPISEHNRLYWYRQTLGQGPEFLTYFQNEAQLEKSRLLSDRFSAERPKGSFSTLEIQRTEQGDSAMYLCASSSTGTIPEAFFGQGTRLTVV.

This clonotype occurred a few times. The chain employs TRBV7-6 and TRBJ1-2; unclear D gene. Germline V lookup: CDR1 SGHVS, CDR2 FNYEAQ. CDR3 length equals 13 residues. V shed 1 base and J shed 4 bases, with 7 bases lying between them. Here the CDR3 reads CASSLVQSYGYTF. The CDR3, as DNA: TGTGCCAGCAGCTTAGTACAGAGCTATGGCTACACCTTC.

This rearrangement joins TRBV4-3 to TRBJ2-1; no reliable D call. V was shortened by 4 bases and J by 5 bases, with 9 bases between the two germline ends. CDR1 is LGHNA and CDR2 is YSLEER in the germline V gene. There are 13 residues in the CDR3. CDR3 sequence reads: CASSLERDNEQFF. CDR3 coding DNA: TGCGCCAGCAGCCTCGAACGGGACAATGAGCAGTTCTTC.

This clonotype was counted ten times or more. J is TRBJ2-4 and V is TRBV2; D possibly corresponds to TRBD1 (5 bases). The CDR3 consists of 14 residues. Trimming took off 3 bases at V and 3 bases at J, with 9 bases between the two ends. Germline V gene data show CDR1 as SNHLY and CDR2 as FYNNEI. CDR3 region: CASSDRAGKNIQYF. The CDR3 DNA is TGTGCCAGCAGTGACAGGGCAGGCAAAAACATTCAGTACTTC.

This clonotype has ten or more counts. The J gene is TRBJ2-1, the V gene TRBV20-1; 7 bases align to TRBD1. The V gene end was trimmed by 3 bases and the J gene end by 6 bases; junction bases not matched to a gene: 2. CDR1 is DFQATT, CDR2 SNEGSKA, per germline (reference sequence). CDR3 length: 12 residues. The CDR3 DNA sequence: TGCAGTGCTAGGTACAGGGGCAATGAGCAGTTCTTC. Residues: CSARYRGNEQFF.

This clonotype was detected a few times. The chain employs TRBV7-9 and TRBJ2-7; D unresolved. In germline, CDR1 is SEHNR, CDR2 FQNEAQ (reference sequence). V lost 4 bases and J 3 bases, leaving 4 bases between the germline ends. This CDR3 is 11 amino acids long. The CDR3 nucleotides read TGTGCCAGCAGCTCAATCTACGAGCAGTACTTC. Encoded protein: CASSSIYEQYF.

The sample holds many counts of this clonotype. This chain joins TRBV4-2 and TRBJ2-7; 9 positions agree with TRBD1. After removal of 3 bases from V and 5 bases from J, the junction contained 5 bases not matched to a gene. The CDR3 runs to 14 residues. Germline lookup yields CDR1 LGHNA and CDR2 YNFKEQ. CDR3 DNA sequence: TGTGCCAGCAGCCAGGCCGGGACAGGGAACGAGCAGTACTTC. Amino acid sequence: CASSQAGTGNEQYF.

This clonotype has a count of ten or more. The V call is TRBV4-3, the J call TRBJ2-7, with TRBD1 matching over 8 bases. In germline, CDR1 is LGHNA, CDR2 YSLEER. Trimming removed 4 bases from V and 2 bases from J; junction bases left unmatched: 10. This CDR3 is 16 amino acids long. The chain's CDR3 is CASSRRTGQDPYEQYF. CDR3 bases: TGCGCCAGCAGCCGACGTACGGGACAGGATCCCTACGAGCAGTACTTC.

This clonotype came up a few times. The chain is built from TRBV13 and TRBJ2-1; 10 bases agree with TRBD1. V was clipped by 6 bases and J by 15 bases; unmatched bases: 11. CDR3 length equals 13 residues. CDR1 is PRHDT, CDR2 FYEKMQ, per germline (reference sequence). This CDR3 reads CASRRPGQGNPFF. The CDR3 nucleotides are TGTGCCAGCAGGAGACCGGGACAGGGGAACCCGTTCTTC.

This clonotype was counted a few times. The chain couples TRBV5-1 to TRBJ1-2; no clear D. There are 12 residues in the CDR3. Between the trimmed V and J ends, which lost 3 bases and 5 bases, there was a span of 8 bases. Germline values: CDR1 SGHRS, CDR2 YFSETQ. CDR3 protein: CASSSDKYGYTF. The DNA for the CDR3 is TGCGCCAGCAGCTCTGACAAGTATGGCTACACCTTC.

The table lists this clonotype with a few counts. The CDR3 here is CASSVEAGKETQYF. The CDR3 bases are TGTGCCAGCAGCGTAGAGGCAGGAAAAGAGACCCAGTACTTC. The chain recombines TRBV9 with TRBJ2-5, with D unclear. The CDR3 contains 14 residues. Germline lookup yields CDR1 SGDLS and CDR2 YYNGEE. V was pared by 0 bases and J by 3 bases, with 9 bases between.

The rearrangement links TRBV29-1 to TRBJ1-4, with TRBD1 matching 7 bases. There are 14 residues in the CDR3. The V segment lost 7 bases and the J segment 1 base; nucleotides outside the gene matches: 6. Germline CDR1 SQVTM, CDR2 ANQGSEA. CDR3 amino acids: CSATGERTNEKLFF. Written as DNA, the CDR3 is TGCAGCGCAACAGGGGAGAGAACTAATGAAAAACTGTTTTTT.

This clonotype was detected many times. This chain uses TRBV7-8 with TRBJ1-6; D is unclear. Germline V gene data show CDR1 as SGHVS and CDR2 as FQNEAQ. This CDR3 spans 16 amino acids. The V end was cut by 6 bases, the J end by 0 bases, with 12 bases between. The CDR3 DNA reads as TGTGCCAGCAGACCCGTCCCGAGCTCCTATAATTCACCCCTCCACTTT. Protein sequence: CASRPVPSSYNSPLHF.

This clonotype has at least ten counts. This chain links TRBV10-3 with TRBJ1-2; the D is unclear. The V and J ends lost 4 bases and 5 bases respectively, with 5 bases between them. The CDR3 is 11 residues long. CDR1 and CDR2 from the germline V gene are ENHRY and SYGVKD. This CDR3 is CAISGTYGYTF. For the CDR3, the DNA is TGTGCCATCAGTGGTACATATGGCTACACCTTC.